The TCR beta chain under discussion was sequenced for a study of blood T cell repertoires in COVID-19. Study-wide context: There were acute and convalescent COVID-19 samples, and they came from the United States, Italy and Spain. In each case, the material was cDNA or gDNA derived from T cells, B-cell-depleted T cells, or PBMCs.

Seattle's cohort entered during active infection and was followed longitudinally. Per the germline V gene, CDR1 is DFQATT and CDR2 is SNEGSKA (reference sequence). Trimming shortened V by 3 bases and J by 11 bases, and 13 bases separated the two germline ends. The CDR3 has 11 amino acids. In the authors' methods: Nucleated cell number was recorded as an estimate derived from reference gene primer amplification. Data came from immunoSEQ multiplex PCR; TCRdb stores just in-frame clones and leaves some out. The V and J calls and clone size are taken from that table; D and trimming were inferred from the DNA. Of 300,000 to 400,000 clones listed, about 91% are singletons.

V gene TRBV20-1 combines with J gene TRBJ1-1; D might be TRBD1 (6 bases). Sequencing used peripheral blood. This TCR derives from a woman younger than 45 with COVID-19, enrolled during active disease. The CDR3 DNA reads TGCAGTGCTAGCGGGGGGGGCCAGGCTTTCTTT. This codes for CSASGGGQAFF.